The clone carrying this T cell receptor (beta chain) has a handful of counts. The antigen is undetermined. This record comes from a study of T cell repertoires in cytomegalovirus infection. Germline CDR1 MDHEN, CDR2 SYDVKM. V was pared by 7 bases and J by 0 bases, with 15 bases between. The CDR3 is 15 residues long. MiXCR was run by TCRdb on the reads, yielding one entry per CDR3 protein. The sample has 110,000 or so distinct CDR3 sequences, over 30% seen once; the top ten hold 41%. The starting material was CD8+ T cells from cultured PBMCs, obtained from culture after CMV antigen stimulation. The chain links TRBV28 to TRBJ1-1; D gene ambiguous. The clonotype was recovered from a human donor in good health (CMV status not recorded). Some clones in this sample may be carry-over from other donors' samples. The CDR3 DNA follows: TGTGCCAGCACCTCCCCTCGGACCGTGAACACTGAAGCTTTCTTT. Its protein is CASTSPRTVNTEAFF. The whole variable domain, remainder taken from reference TRBV28 and TRBJ1-1, is DVKVTQSSRYLVKRTGEKVFLECVQDMDHENMFWYRQDPGLGLRLIYFSYDVKMKEKGDIPEGYSVSREKKERFSLILESASTNQTSMYLCASTSPRTVNTEAFFGQGTRLTVV.